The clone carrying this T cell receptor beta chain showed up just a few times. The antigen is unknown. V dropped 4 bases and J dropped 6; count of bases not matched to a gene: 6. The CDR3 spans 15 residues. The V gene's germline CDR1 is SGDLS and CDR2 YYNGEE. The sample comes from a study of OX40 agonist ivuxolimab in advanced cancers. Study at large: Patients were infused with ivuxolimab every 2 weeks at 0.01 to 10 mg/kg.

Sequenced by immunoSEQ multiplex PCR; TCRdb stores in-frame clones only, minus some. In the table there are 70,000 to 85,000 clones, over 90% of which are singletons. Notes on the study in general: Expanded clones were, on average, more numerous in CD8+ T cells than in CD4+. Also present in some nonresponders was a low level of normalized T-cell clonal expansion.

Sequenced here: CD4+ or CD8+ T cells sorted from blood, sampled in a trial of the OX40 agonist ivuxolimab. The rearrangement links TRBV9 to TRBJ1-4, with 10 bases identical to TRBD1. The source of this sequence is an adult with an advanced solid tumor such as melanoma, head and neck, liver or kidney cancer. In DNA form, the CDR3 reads TGTGCCAGCAGCCCCCAGGGACAGGGGTATGAAAAACTGTTTTTT. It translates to CASSPQGQGYEKLFF.